The 10 T cell receptor beta chains given below trace back to one sample, sequenced in a study of CD8 T cells in Susac syndrome. Roughly 0.45 to 1 ug RNA was reverse transcribed with random hexamers. TCRdb reanalysed the immunoSEQ multiplex PCR reads using MiXCR and keeps one entry per CDR3 protein. The sample holds roughly 130,000 distinct CDR3 sequences, roughly 95% seen once. Sequences were obtained from CD4+ T cells from PBMCs. The source is a human donor with Susac syndrome.

J is TRBJ2-1 and V is TRBV5-4; D unclear. Germline CDR1 and CDR2: SGHNT and YYREEE (reference sequence). The CDR3 loop spans 15 amino acids. Trimming left V 1 base short and J 0 bases short, with 8 bases between. This CDR3 reads CASSLWASSYNEQFF. DNA of the CDR3: TGTGCCAGCAGCTTGTGGGCAAGCTCCTACAATGAGCAGTTCTTC.

This clonotype is classed as medium-sized. A junction boundary mismatches the germline segment, possibly from a read error. The J gene is TRBJ2-5, the V gene TRBV5-1; D not certain. Looked up from germline, CDR1 is SGHRS and CDR2 is YFSETQ. CDR3 size: 11 residues. CDR3 protein: CASSLQETQYF. CDR3 bases: TGTGCCAGCAGCTTACAAGAGACCCAGTACTTC.

The rearrangement joins TRBV7-2 to TRBJ2-1; D unresolved. V was clipped by 2 bases and J by 7 bases, with 9 bases between them. Germline V gene sequence: CDR1 SGHTA, CDR2 FQGNSA. CDR3 length equals 13 residues. The DNA for the CDR3 is TGTGCCAGCAGCTTATTTAGGGCAAATGAGCAGTTCTTC. It translates to CASSLFRANEQFF.

V usage is TRBV19 and J usage is TRBJ1-2; tentative D call: TRBD1 (5 bases). The CDR3 contains 15 residues. Between the trimmed V and J ends, which lost 5 bases and 0 bases, there was a span of 13 bases. Germline loops: CDR1 LNHDA, CDR2 SQIVND (reference sequence). CDR3 in amino acids: CASSFRPTANYGYTF. The CDR3 coding sequence is TGTGCCAGTAGTTTCCGACCGACAGCTAACTATGGCTACACCTTC.

The genes are TRBV7-2 and TRBJ2-3; D possibly corresponds to TRBD2 (9 bases). The germline V gene has CDR1 SGHTA and CDR2 FQGNSA. With 8 bases removed from V and 4 bases from J, the gap between germline ends came to 16 bases. This CDR3 spans 14 amino acids. The DNA for the CDR3 is TGTGCCAGCCAGGGGGCGGGAGGGCCAGATACGCAGTATTTT. This sequence encodes CASQGAGGPDTQYF.

J is TRBJ2-5 and V is TRBV7-9, with 8 bases fitting TRBD1. With 5 bases clipped from V and 2 bases from J, the junction kept 16 bases outside the gene matches. Germline CDR1 is SEHNR and CDR2 is FQNEAQ (reference sequence). This CDR3 comprises 18 residues. In nucleotides, the CDR3 is TGTGCCAGCAGCCCTCGGACAGGGCAGAGAGGGGTTCAAGAGACCCAGTACTTC. Residues: CASSPRTGQRGVQETQYF.

This CDR3 reads CASSSGIGTGELFF. The CDR3 DNA reads as TGTGCCAGCAGTTCGGGGATTGGGACCGGGGAGCTGTTTTTT. The rearrangement joins TRBV12-3 or TRBV12-4 to TRBJ2-2; a weak D match, TRBD2 (5 bases). This CDR3 is built from 14 residues. V shed 4 bases and J shed 5 bases, with 11 bases lying between them.

This clonotype has just a few counts. The chain recombines TRBV29-1 with TRBJ2-5; 7 bases match TRBD2. Germline trimming cut 4 bases from V and 5 bases from J; bases unmatched to any gene: 4. This CDR3 is built from 12 residues. CDR1 and CDR2 from the germline V gene are SQVTM and ANQGSEA. The CDR3 loop is CSVAGGRETQYF. The DNA of the CDR3 is TGCAGCGTTGCGGGGGGTCGGGAGACCCAGTACTTC.

This sequence joins TRBV2 and TRBJ2-7; either TRBD1 or TRBD2 may fit D (6 bases each). V was clipped by 8 bases and J by 2 bases, with 19 bases between them. CDR1 is SNHLY and CDR2 is FYNNEI in the germline V gene. The CDR3 length is 15 residues. The CDR3 is CASLPRRDIPYEQYF. In DNA form, the CDR3 reads TGTGCCAGCTTGCCGAGGCGGGACATCCCCTACGAGCAGTACTTC.

The CDR3 DNA reads TGTGCCAGCAGTCTGCAATGGAGCACTGAAGCTTTCTTT. Protein: CASSLQWSTEAFF. The rearrangement joins TRBV12-3 or TRBV12-4 to TRBJ1-1; D gene uncertain. This CDR3 region has 13 residues. The V gene lost 5 bases and the J gene lost 4 bases, with 11 bases spanning the gap.